This T cell receptor beta chain is drawn from a study of monozygotic twins with inflammatory bowel disease. To note about this clonotype: Its antigen is not identified.

TCRdb re-called the 5' RACE reads; one entry per CDR3 protein, DNA not given. The sample totals over 110,000 distinct CDR3 sequences; its top ten clones hold roughly 2.5%. Germline V lookup: CDR1 MNHEY, CDR2 SVGEGT. The length of the CDR3 is 16 residues. Broader study findings: Evidence failed to back one strong IBD-linked signal or clonotype. There was no way to distinguish the different T cell subtypes.

This receptor was taken from a human donor with ulcerative colitis or Crohn's disease, or a healthy co-twin of an affected twin (not recorded which). Sequencing input: blood. The V and J genes are TRBV6-2 or TRBV6-3 and TRBJ2-5; TCRdb names TRBD1, which stays unverified in the absence of DNA. This chain's CDR3 is CASSYTGTGDQETQYF.